This TCR beta chain was identified during a study of shared clonotypes between healthy human individuals. CD45RO-negative CD8 cells positively selected for CCR7 made up the naive population, which excluded terminally differentiated effector memory CD45RA+ cells. The CDR3 sequence is 13 residues long. CDR1 and CDR2 from the germline V gene are MNHEY and SMNVEV (reference sequence). With V trimmed by 9 bases and J by 8 bases, 7 bases remained unmatched. The table came from immunoSEQ multiplex PCR; TCRdb's copy has only in-frame clones and leaves some out. The table lists about 2 million clones, over 85% of them singletons.

The V and J genes are TRBV27 and TRBJ2-1; 10 bases match TRBD2. The sequencing sample was made of naive CD8+ T cells sorted from blood. The receptor's source is a man aged 18 to 29 in good health. The CDR3 DNA reads TGTGCCAGTTCAGCGGGGGGGCCTCATGAGCAGTTCTTC. It translates to CASSAGGPHEQFF.